This T cell receptor (beta chain) was found in a study of blood T cell repertoires in COVID-19. Authors' analysis steps: Amplification with reference gene primers provided the estimates of nucleated cell counts. Clones were read by immunoSEQ multiplex PCR, and TCRdb kept only the in-frame ones, dropping some. V, J and clone size are taken as reported in that table, and D and trimming were inferred from the DNA itself. The table records 45,000 to 65,000 clones, around 84% of them present only once. The CDR3 spans 19 residues. Per the germline V gene, CDR1 is LGHDT and CDR2 is YNNKEL (reference sequence). J was trimmed by 1 base and V by 1 base; bases with no gene match: 13.

The V gene is TRBV3-1 (or the pseudogene TRBV3-2), the J gene TRBJ1-1; 9 nucleotides line up with TRBD1. Sequenced material: peripheral blood. The receptor's source is an elderly woman with acute or convalescent COVID-19. This CDR3 is CASSQGKAQGQGRNTEAFF. Written as DNA, the CDR3 is TGTGCCAGCAGCCAAGGGAAAGCCCAGGGACAGGGAAGGAACACTGAAGCTTTCTTT.